Presented here are 10 T cell receptor beta chains from one specimen sequenced in a study of cytotoxic CD8 clonotypes in ibrutinib-treated CLL. TCRdb's copy holds only in-frame clones and misses some; the assay was immunoSEQ multiplex PCR. The table lists tens of thousands of clones, roughly two thirds of them singletons. The material was PBMCs, obtained at disease progression, from a patient treated with ibrutinib. Every receptor here comes from a human donor with chronic lymphocytic leukemia.

J is TRBJ1-2 and V is TRBV9; D is possibly TRBD1 (5 bases). CDR1 is SGDLS and CDR2 is YYNGEE in the germline V gene. V was clipped by 1 base and J by 2 bases, with 9 bases between them. There are 14 residues in the CDR3. The CDR3 loop is CASSVQGFNYGYTF. The CDR3 nucleotides read TGTGCCAGCAGCGTACAGGGTTTCAACTATGGCTACACCTTC.

This sequence joins TRBV7-3 and TRBJ1-5, with no clear D. CDR1 is SGHTA and CDR2 is FQGTGA in the germline V gene. The V end was cut by 4 bases, the J end by 7 bases, with 11 bases between. The CDR3 loop spans 13 amino acids. In DNA form, the CDR3 reads TGTGCCAGCAGCTCCCGGTTGGAACAGCCCCAGCATTTT. This gives the protein CASSSRLEQPQHF.

The chain couples TRBV29-1 to TRBJ2-5; 10 bases map to TRBD1. The germline CDR1 and CDR2 sequences are SQVTM and ANQGSEA. This CDR3 comprises 13 residues. J lost 5 bases, V lost 2 bases, and 2 bases had no gene match. DNA of the CDR3: TGCAGCGTTGAACGACAGGGGGCCGAGACCCAGTACTTC. Protein: CSVERQGAETQYF.

At least ten counts were recorded for this clone. V gene TRBV13 combines with J gene TRBJ1-6, with 10 bases that match TRBD1. CDR3 length: 13 amino acids. The junction had 4 bases not matched to a gene; V was cut back by 6 bases and J by 11 bases. Germline V CDR1 and CDR2: PRHDT, FYEKMQ (reference sequence). CDR3: CASSSGTGAPLHF. The CDR3 bases are TGTGCCAGCAGTTCCGGGACAGGGGCACCCCTCCACTTT.

This sequence joins TRBV6-5 and TRBJ1-2; D is uncertain. This CDR3 region has 15 residues. V was clipped by 4 bases and J by 0 bases, with 12 bases between them. The V gene's germline CDR1 is MNHEY and CDR2 SVGAGI. The CDR3 spells CASSFSLPTNYGYTF. CDR3 coding DNA: TGTGCCAGCAGTTTCTCACTTCCTACTAACTATGGCTACACCTTC.

The chain uses TRBV27 and TRBJ2-2; possible D gene TRBD2, 6 bases. V lost 7 bases to trimming and J lost 4 bases, with 13 bases between them. The length of the CDR3 is 14 residues. Germline CDR1 is MNHEY and CDR2 is SMNVEV (reference sequence). The CDR3 protein is CASKVLGGTGELFF. CDR3 nucleotide sequence: TGTGCCAGCAAAGTCTTGGGGGGCACCGGGGAGCTGTTTTTT.

The rearrangement joins TRBV29-1 to TRBJ1-5; D remains unclear. Germline V gene lookup returns CDR1 SQVTM and CDR2 ANQGSEA. With 7 bases removed from V and 5 bases from J, the gap between germline ends came to 12 bases. The CDR3 is 12 amino acids. CDR3 protein: CSAGFQDQPQHF. CDR3 DNA sequence: TGCAGCGCCGGGTTTCAAGATCAGCCCCAGCATTTT. Full variable domain (missing parts from reference TRBV29-1 and TRBJ1-5): SAVISQKPSRDICQRGTSLTIQCQVDSQVTMMFWYRQQPGQSLTLIATANQGSEATYESGFVIDKFPISRPNLTFSTLTVSNMSPEDSSIYLCSAGFQDQPQHFGDGTRLSIL.

The rearrangement links TRBV7-3 to TRBJ1-2, with 7 bases that match TRBD1. Trimming took 2 bases from V and 4 from J; bases not matched to a gene: 4. The germline V gene encodes CDR1 SGHTA and CDR2 FQGTGA. This CDR3 is 14 amino acids long. CDR3 protein: CASSLGQEGYGYTF. As DNA, the CDR3 is TGTGCCAGCAGCTTAGGACAGGAGGGCTATGGCTACACCTTC. The entire variable domain, with the rest obtained from reference TRBV7-3 and TRBJ1-2, is as follows: GAGVSQTPSNKVTEKGKYVELRCDPISGHTALYWYRQSLGQGPEFLIYFQGTGAADDSGLPNDRFFAVRPEGSVSTLKIQRTERGDSAVYLCASSLGQEGYGYTFGSGTRLTVV.

The chain couples TRBV19 to TRBJ2-7; 8 nucleotides agree with TRBD1. Germline trimming cut 3 bases from V and 3 bases from J; bases unmatched to any gene: 1. This CDR3 is 13 amino acids long. CDR1 and CDR2 (germline): LNHDA, SQIVND (reference sequence). DNA of the CDR3: TGTGCCAGTAGTATTGACAGGGGCTACGAGCAGTACTTC. It codes for CASSIDRGYEQYF.

V gene TRBV5-4 combines with J gene TRBJ2-2; D remains unclear. The V gene's germline CDR1 is SGHNT and CDR2 YYREEE (reference sequence). The V end lost 2 bases, the J end lost 0 bases, and 8 bases lay between the germline ends. The CDR3 has 15 residues. DNA for the CDR3: TGTGCCAGCAGCTTTCTGGCCACGAACACCGGGGAGCTGTTTTTT. Amino acid sequence: CASSFLATNTGELFF.